What follows is one T cell receptor (beta chain) and its context. The data are from a study of cytomegalovirus exposure and HLA in healthy donors. This CDR3 is built from 16 residues. V shed 6 bases and J 6 bases; nucleotides not matched to a gene: 18. From germline, CDR1 is SGHRS and CDR2 YFSETQ. With 60 Vbeta and 13 Jbeta primers, the PCR was carried out. TCRdb's copy holds only in-frame clones and misses some; the assay was immunoSEQ multiplex PCR. In the table there are 160,000 or so clones, 60% to 85% of which are singletons. The chain combines TRBV5-1 with TRBJ2-7; 7 nucleotides match TRBD2. The sample consisted of PBMCs. This TCR was sampled from a middle-aged woman in good health and CMV-seropositive. The CDR3 here is CASTIGVGGGPREQYF. DNA of the CDR3: TGCGCCAGCACCATCGGGGTCGGCGGGGGACCGCGCGAGCAGTACTTC.